This T cell receptor (beta chain) stems from a study of T cells in Graves' hyperthyroidism and ophthalmopathy. Turning to the study itself: At the time of initial diagnosis and before any treatment, peripheral blood was collected. General study results and limits: Model-based prediction identified ophthalmopathy a median 6.5 months prior to its onset.

V was shortened by 5 bases and J by 3 bases, with 10 bases between the two germline ends. Germline V gene sequence: CDR1 SGHNT, CDR2 YENEEA. This CDR3 has 13 residues. Researchers amplified the TCR beta CDR3 regions from RNA transcripts. During a first-round RT-PCR of the TCR CDR3, the HTBI primer set was used. One entry per CDR3 protein, called by TCRdb with MiXCR from the multiplex PCR reads. The data show 600,000 to 850,000 distinct CDR3 sequences, over 15% seen once. The PBMCs had their origin in about 9.7 ml of fresh peripheral blood. This clonotype was picked up a small number of times. Its antigen is undetermined.

The J gene is TRBJ2-5, the V gene TRBV11-3; D perhaps matches TRBD1 (6 bases). Sequencing used blood. This clonotype was sampled from a woman in her forties or fifties with Graves' hyperthyroidism that later progressed to Graves' ophthalmopathy. The CDR3 reads CASSMRQEETQYF. The CDR3 DNA reads TGTGCCAGCAGCATGAGACAGGAAGAGACCCAGTACTTC.